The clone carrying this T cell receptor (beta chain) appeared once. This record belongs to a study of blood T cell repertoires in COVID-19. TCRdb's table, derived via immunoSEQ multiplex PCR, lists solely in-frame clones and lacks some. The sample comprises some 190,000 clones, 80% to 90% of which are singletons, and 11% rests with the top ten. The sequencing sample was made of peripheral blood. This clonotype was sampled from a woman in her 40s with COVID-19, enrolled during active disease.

The CDR3: CASSLGAGGYTF. The CDR3 DNA sequence: TGTGCCAGCAGTCTAGGGGCGGGGGGCTACACCTTC. The chain couples TRBV12-3 or TRBV12-4 to TRBJ1-2; TRBD1 is a possible D gene (5 bases). V was cut by 5 bases and J by 8 bases, with 12 bases left in between. The CDR3 is made up of 12 amino acids.